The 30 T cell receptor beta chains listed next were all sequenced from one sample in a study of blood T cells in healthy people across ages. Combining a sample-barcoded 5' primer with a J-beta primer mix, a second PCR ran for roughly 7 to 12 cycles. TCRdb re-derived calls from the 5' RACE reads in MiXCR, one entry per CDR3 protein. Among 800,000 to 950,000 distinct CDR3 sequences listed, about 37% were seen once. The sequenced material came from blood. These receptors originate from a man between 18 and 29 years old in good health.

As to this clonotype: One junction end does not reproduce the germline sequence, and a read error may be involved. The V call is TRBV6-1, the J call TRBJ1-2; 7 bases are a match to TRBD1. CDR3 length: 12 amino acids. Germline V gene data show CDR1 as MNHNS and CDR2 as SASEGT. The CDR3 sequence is CAGRGSRVDYTF. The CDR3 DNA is TGTGCCGGCAGGGGGTCGAGGGTTGACTACACCTTC.

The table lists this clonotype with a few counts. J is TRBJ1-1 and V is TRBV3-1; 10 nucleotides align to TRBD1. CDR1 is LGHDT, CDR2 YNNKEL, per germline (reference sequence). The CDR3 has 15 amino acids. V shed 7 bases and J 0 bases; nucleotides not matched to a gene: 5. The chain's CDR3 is CASTKGTGVNTEAFF. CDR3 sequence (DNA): TGTGCCAGCACCAAAGGGACAGGGGTGAACACTGAAGCTTTCTTT.

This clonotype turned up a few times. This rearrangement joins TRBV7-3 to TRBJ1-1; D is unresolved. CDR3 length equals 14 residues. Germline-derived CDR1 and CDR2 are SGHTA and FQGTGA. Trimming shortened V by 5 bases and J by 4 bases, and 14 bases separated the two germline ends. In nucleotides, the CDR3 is TGTGCCAGCAGCGCCGACGGCGGGAGCACTGAAGCTTTCTTT. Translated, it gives CASSADGGSTEAFF. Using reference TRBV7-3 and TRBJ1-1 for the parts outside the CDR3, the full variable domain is GAGVSQTPSNKVTEKGKYVELRCDPISGHTALYWYRQSLGQGPEFLIYFQGTGAADDSGLPNDRFFAVRPEGSVSTLKIQRTERGDSAVYLCASSADGGSTEAFFGQGTRLTVV.

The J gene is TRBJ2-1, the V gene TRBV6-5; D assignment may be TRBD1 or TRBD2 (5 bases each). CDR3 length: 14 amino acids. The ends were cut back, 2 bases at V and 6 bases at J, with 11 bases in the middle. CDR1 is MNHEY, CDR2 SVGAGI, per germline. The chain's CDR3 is CASSYQAGTNEQFF. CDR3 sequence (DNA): TGTGCCAGCAGTTACCAGGCAGGGACCAATGAGCAGTTCTTC.

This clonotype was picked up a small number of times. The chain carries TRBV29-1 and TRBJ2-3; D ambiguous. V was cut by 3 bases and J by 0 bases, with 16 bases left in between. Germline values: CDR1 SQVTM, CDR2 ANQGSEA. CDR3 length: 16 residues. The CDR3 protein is CSVDFFTVASTDTQYF. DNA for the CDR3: TGCAGCGTTGACTTTTTTACAGTAGCTAGCACAGATACGCAGTATTTT.

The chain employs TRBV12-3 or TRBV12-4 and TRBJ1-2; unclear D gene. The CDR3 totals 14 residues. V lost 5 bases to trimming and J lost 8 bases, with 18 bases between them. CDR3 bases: TGTGCCAGCAGTCTTAGCGGCCCGGGAGGAGGCTACACCTTC. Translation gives CASSLSGPGGGYTF.

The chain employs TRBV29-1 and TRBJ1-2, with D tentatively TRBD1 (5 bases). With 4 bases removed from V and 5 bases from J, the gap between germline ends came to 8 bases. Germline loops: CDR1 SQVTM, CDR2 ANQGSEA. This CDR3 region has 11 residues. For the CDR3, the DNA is TGCAGCGTTGCCAGGGAGTATGGCTACACCTTC. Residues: CSVAREYGYTF. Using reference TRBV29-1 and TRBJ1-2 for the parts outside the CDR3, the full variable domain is SAVISQKPSRDICQRGTSLTIQCQVDSQVTMMFWYRQQPGQSLTLIATANQGSEATYESGFVIDKFPISRPNLTFSTLTVSNMSPEDSSIYLCSVAREYGYTFGSGTRLTVV.

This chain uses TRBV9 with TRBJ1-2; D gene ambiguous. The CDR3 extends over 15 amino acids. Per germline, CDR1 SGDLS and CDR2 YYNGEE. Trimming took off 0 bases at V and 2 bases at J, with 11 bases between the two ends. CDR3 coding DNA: TGTGCCAGCAGCGTAGGGGCCGCCGGAAACTATGGCTACACCTTC. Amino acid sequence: CASSVGAAGNYGYTF.

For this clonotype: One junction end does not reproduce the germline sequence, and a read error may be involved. The CDR3 here is CATSEPTGERTDTQYF. The CDR3 DNA reads TGTGCCACCAGTGAGCCCACGGGAGAACGCACAGATACGCAGTATTTT. This chain links TRBV10-3 with TRBJ2-3; TRBD2 might be the D (6 bases). Germline values: CDR1 ENHRY, CDR2 SYGVKD. The CDR3 sequence is 16 residues long.

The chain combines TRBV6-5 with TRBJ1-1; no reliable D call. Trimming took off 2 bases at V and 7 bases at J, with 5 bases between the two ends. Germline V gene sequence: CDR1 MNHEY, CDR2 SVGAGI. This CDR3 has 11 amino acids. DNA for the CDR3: TGTGCCAGCAGTTACGGGTGTGAAGCTTTCTTT. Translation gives CASSYGCEAFF.

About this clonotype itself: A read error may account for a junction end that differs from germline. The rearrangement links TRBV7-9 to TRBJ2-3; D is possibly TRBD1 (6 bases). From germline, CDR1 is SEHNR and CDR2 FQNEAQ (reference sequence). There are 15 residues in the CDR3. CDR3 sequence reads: CASSRRRGAADTRYF. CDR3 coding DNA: TGTGCCAGCAGCCGGCGCAGGGGCGCAGCCGATACGCGGTATTTT.

This chain's CDR3 is CASSFPRLAGSLSEQFF. In DNA form, the CDR3 reads TGTGCCAGCAGCTTCCCCCGACTAGCGGGGAGTCTGAGTGAGCAGTTCTTC. V usage is TRBV5-4 and J usage is TRBJ2-1, with 11 positions matching TRBD2. V dropped 2 bases and J dropped 9; count of bases not matched to a gene: 13. This CDR3 contains 17 residues. CDR1 and CDR2 from the germline V gene are SGHNT and YYREEE (reference sequence).

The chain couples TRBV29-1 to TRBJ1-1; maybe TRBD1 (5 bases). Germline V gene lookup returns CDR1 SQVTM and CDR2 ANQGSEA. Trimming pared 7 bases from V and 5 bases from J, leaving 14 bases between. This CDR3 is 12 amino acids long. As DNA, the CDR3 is TGCAGCGGGATGTGGGGGGGGACTGAAGCTTTCTTT. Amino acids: CSGMWGGTEAFF.

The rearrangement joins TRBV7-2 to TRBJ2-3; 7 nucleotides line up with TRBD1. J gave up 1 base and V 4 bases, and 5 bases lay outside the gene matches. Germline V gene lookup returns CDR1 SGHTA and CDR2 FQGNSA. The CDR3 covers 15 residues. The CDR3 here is CASSYRGLGTDTQYF. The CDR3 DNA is TGTGCCAGCAGCTACAGGGGTCTAGGCACAGATACGCAGTATTTT.

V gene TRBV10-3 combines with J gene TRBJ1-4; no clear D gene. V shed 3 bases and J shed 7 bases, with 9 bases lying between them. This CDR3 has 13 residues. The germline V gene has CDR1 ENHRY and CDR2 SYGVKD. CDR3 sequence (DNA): TGTGCCATCAGTGAATCTGGAGTTGAAAAACTGTTTTTT. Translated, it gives CAISESGVEKLFF.

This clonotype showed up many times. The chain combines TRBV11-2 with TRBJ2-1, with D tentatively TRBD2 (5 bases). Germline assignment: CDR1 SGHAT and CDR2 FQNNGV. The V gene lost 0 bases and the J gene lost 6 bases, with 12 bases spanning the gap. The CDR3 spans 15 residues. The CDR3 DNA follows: TGTGCCAGCAGCTTAGATCGGGGAGTCTCCAATGAGCAGTTCTTC. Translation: CASSLDRGVSNEQFF.

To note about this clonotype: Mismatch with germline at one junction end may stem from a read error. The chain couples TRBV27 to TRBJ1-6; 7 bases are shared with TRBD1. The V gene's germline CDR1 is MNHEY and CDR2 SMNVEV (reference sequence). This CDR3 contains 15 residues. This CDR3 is CASSHGQVGDSPPHF. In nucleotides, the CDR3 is TGTGCCAGCAGTCACGGACAGGTGGGGGATTCACCCCCCCACTTT.

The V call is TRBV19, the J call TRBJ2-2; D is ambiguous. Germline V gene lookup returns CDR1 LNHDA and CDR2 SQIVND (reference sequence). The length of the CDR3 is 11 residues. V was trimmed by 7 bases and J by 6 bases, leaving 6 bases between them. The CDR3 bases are TGTGCCAGTAATGGGGCCGGGGAGCTGTTTTTT. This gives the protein CASNGAGELFF.

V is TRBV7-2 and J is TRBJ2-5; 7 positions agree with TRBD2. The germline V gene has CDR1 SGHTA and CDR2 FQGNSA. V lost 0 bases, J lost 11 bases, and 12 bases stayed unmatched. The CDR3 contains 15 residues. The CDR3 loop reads CASSLAAGVYNEQYF. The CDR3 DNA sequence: TGTGCCAGCAGCTTAGCCGCGGGGGTTTACAATGAGCAGTACTTC.

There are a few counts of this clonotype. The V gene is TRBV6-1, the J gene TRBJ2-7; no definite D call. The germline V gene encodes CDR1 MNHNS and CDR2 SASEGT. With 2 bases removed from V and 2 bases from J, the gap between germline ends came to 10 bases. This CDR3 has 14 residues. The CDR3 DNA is TGTGCCAGCAGTGAACCGAGTTATACCTACGAGCAGTACTTC. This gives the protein CASSEPSYTYEQYF.

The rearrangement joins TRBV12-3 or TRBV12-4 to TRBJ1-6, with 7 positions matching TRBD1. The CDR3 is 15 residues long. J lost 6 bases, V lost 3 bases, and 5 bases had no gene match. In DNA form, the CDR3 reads TGTGCCAGCAGTTTTGTGCGACAGGGTAATTCACCCCTCCACTTT. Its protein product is CASSFVRQGNSPLHF.

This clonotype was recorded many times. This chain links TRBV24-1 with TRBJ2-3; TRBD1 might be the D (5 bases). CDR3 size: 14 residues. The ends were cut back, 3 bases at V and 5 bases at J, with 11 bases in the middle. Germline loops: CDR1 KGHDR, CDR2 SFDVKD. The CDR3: CATSDGATGDTQYF. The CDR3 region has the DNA TGTGCCACCAGTGATGGGGCGACCGGAGATACGCAGTATTTT.

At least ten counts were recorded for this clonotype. CDR3: CASSLSAGYQETQYF. CDR3 DNA: TGTGCCAGCAGTTTATCGGCGGGGTACCAAGAGACCCAGTACTTC. This chain links TRBV12-3 or TRBV12-4 with TRBJ2-5; possible D gene TRBD2, 6 bases. CDR3 length equals 15 residues. Between the trimmed V and J ends, which lost 2 bases and 0 bases, there was a span of 10 bases.

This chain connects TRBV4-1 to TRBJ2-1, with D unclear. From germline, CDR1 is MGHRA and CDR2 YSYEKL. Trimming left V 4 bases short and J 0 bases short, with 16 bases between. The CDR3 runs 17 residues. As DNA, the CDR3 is TGCGCCAGCAGCCCTACTACCGAGATTAGCTCCTACAATGAGCAGTTCTTC. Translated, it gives CASSPTTEISSYNEQFF.

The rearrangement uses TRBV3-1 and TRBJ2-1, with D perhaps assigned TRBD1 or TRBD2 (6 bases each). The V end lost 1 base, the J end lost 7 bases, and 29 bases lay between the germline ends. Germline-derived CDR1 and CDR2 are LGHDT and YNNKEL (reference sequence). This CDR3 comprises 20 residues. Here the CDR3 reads CASSQGLQQGQQRARNEQFF. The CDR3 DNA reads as TGTGCCAGCAGCCAAGGGTTGCAGCAGGGGCAGCAGCGGGCAAGAAATGAGCAGTTCTTC.

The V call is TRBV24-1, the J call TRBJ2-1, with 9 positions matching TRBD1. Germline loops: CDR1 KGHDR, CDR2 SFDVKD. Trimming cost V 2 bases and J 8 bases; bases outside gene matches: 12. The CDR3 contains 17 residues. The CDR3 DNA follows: TGTGCCACCAGTGATTCCCAACAGGGGGCTAACCGTGATGAGCAGTTCTTC. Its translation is CATSDSQQGANRDEQFF.

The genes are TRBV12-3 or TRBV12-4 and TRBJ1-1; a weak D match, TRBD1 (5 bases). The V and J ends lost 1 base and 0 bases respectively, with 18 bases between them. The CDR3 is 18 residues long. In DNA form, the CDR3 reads TGTGCCAGCAGTTTAGTCGGGCAGGGCATAATGCTGAACACTGAAGCTTTCTTT. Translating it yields CASSLVGQGIMLNTEAFF.

CDR3 sequence: CAIRGTGGALDYGYTF. In DNA form, the CDR3 reads TGTGCCATCAGAGGCACAGGGGGGGCATTAGACTATGGCTACACCTTC. V usage is TRBV12-3 or TRBV12-4 and J usage is TRBJ1-2, with 8 bases lining up with TRBD1. The length of the CDR3 is 16 residues. Trimming cost V 10 bases and J 3 bases; bases outside gene matches: 16.

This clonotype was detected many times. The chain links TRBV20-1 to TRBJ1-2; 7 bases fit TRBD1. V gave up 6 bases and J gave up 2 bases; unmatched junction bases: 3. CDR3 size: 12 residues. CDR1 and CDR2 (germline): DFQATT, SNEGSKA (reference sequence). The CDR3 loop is CSARQGNYGYTF. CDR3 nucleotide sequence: TGCAGTGCCCGACAGGGAAACTATGGCTACACCTTC.

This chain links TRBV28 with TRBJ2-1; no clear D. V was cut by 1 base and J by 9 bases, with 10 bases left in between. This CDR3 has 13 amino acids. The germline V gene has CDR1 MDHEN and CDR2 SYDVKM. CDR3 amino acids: CASSLSRSTEQFF. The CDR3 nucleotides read TGTGCCAGCAGTTTATCCAGGTCTACTGAGCAGTTCTTC.